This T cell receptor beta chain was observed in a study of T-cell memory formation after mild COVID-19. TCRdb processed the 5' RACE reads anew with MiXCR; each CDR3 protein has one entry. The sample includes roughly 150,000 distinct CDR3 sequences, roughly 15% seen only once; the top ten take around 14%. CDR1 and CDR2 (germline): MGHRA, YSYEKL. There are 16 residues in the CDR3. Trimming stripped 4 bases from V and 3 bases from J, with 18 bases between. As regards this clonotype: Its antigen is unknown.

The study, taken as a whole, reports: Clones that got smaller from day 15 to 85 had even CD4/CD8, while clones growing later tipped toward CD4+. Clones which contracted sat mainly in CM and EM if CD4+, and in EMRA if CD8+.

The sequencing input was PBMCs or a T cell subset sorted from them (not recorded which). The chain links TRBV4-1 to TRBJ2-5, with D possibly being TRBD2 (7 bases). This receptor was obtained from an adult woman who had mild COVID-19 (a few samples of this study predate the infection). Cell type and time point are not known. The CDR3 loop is CASSLSRGSGEETQYF. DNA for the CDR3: TGCGCCAGCAGCCTCTCAAGGGGGAGCGGGGAAGAGACCCAGTACTTC.